These 10 T cell receptor beta chains were sequenced from one sample in a study of T cells in Graves' hyperthyroidism and ophthalmopathy. The investigators amplified TCR beta CDR3 regions from RNA transcripts. Carried out on the TCR CDR3, a first-round RT-PCR used the HTBI primer set. MiXCR, applied by TCRdb to the multiplex PCR reads, yields one record per CDR3 protein. The table includes under 400,000 distinct CDR3 sequences, 15% to 18% detected once. The sequenced sample consisted of blood. These receptors all stem from a woman aged 18 to 35 with Graves' hyperthyroidism that later progressed to Graves' ophthalmopathy.

This clonotype was recorded a few times. The chain carries TRBV3-1 and TRBJ1-6; no reliable D call. Germline assignment: CDR1 LGHDT and CDR2 YNNKEL (reference sequence). The CDR3 is 17 amino acids. The V gene lost 1 base and the J gene lost 0 bases, with 10 bases spanning the gap. CDR3 sequence reads: CASSQVSASSYNSPLHF. The CDR3, as DNA: TGTGCCAGCAGCCAAGTTTCCGCGAGCTCCTATAATTCACCCCTCCACTTT.

This clonotype appeared many times. The chain recombines TRBV7-6 with TRBJ2-1; 9 nucleotides align to TRBD2. The germline gives CDR1 SGHVS, CDR2 FNYEAQ. Losses at the gene ends were 2 bases for V and 9 bases for J; bases not matched to a gene: 11. CDR3 size: 16 residues. The CDR3 DNA follows: TGTGCCAGCAGCTTATTCGCGGGAGGGGAATGGTTTGAGCAGTTCTTC. It is translated as CASSLFAGGEWFEQFF. The variable domain in full, completed from reference TRBV7-6 and TRBJ2-1, reads GAGVSQSPRYKVTKRGQDVALRCDPISGHVSLYWYRQALGQGPEFLTYFNYEAQQDKSGLPNDRFSAERPEGSISTLTIQRTEQRDSAMYRCASSLFAGGEWFEQFFGPGTRLTVL.

The J gene is TRBJ2-1, the V gene TRBV25-1; no definite D call. The CDR3 consists of 15 residues. Trimming cost V 7 bases and J 0 bases, with 13 bases left between them. The germline gives CDR1 MGHDK, CDR2 SYGVNS. CDR3 DNA sequence: TGTGCCAGCATCGATGGCGAAAGCTCCTACAATGAGCAGTTCTTC. It specifies CASIDGESSYNEQFF.

This clonotype was seen ten or more times. The V call is TRBV29-1, the J call TRBJ2-1; either TRBD1 or TRBD2 may supply D (6 bases each). Trimming pared 1 base from V and 5 bases from J, leaving 15 bases between. The CDR3 has 15 amino acids. Germline V gives CDR1 SQVTM, CDR2 ANQGSEA. The CDR3 spells CSVEGRDIDNNEQFF. In DNA form, the CDR3 reads TGCAGCGTTGAAGGGAGGGACATCGATAACAATGAGCAGTTCTTC.

This clonotype was picked up many times. The chain employs TRBV20-1 and TRBJ2-3; 8 bases fit TRBD1. The CDR3 runs to 15 residues. Per the germline V gene, CDR1 is DFQATT and CDR2 is SNEGSKA (reference sequence). Trimming took 3 bases from V and 0 from J; bases not matched to a gene: 5. The CDR3 protein is CSARDRVTSTDTQYF. CDR3 in DNA: TGCAGTGCTAGGGACAGGGTAACTAGCACAGATACGCAGTATTTT.

This clonotype was counted many times. This chain joins TRBV30 and TRBJ2-3, with 9 nucleotides matching TRBD2. CDR1 GTSNPN and CDR2 SVGIG come from the germline V gene (reference sequence). The CDR3 covers 13 residues. V gave up 7 bases and J gave up 5 bases; unmatched junction bases: 7. The CDR3 coding sequence is TGTGCCTTCGGACTAGCGATCAGAGATACGCAGTATTTT. Translation gives CAFGLAIRDTQYF.

With respect to this clonotype: This clone may be a read error of a much larger clone one base away. The V and J genes are TRBV15 and TRBJ1-5; the match to TRBD1 covers 8 bases. The CDR3 has 17 residues. V was clipped by 5 bases and J by 0 bases; unmatched bases: 9. Germline lookup yields CDR1 LNHNV and CDR2 YYDKDF (reference sequence). CDR3 protein: CATSGGKDRDSNQPQHF. In DNA form, the CDR3 reads TGTGCCACCAGCGGAGGGAAGGACAGGGATAGCAATCAGCCCCAGCATTTT. Variable domain in full (rest from reference TRBV15 and TRBJ1-5): DAMVIQNPRYQVTQFGKPVTLSCSQTLNHNVMYWYQQKSSQAPKLLFHYYDKDFNNEADTPDNFQSRRPNTSFCFLDIRSPGLGDTAMYLCATSGGKDRDSNQPQHFGDGTRLSIL.

This clonotype was seen a handful of times. CDR3 nucleotides: TGCGCCAGCAGCGGAGGGACTACCCAAGAGACCCAGTACTTC. Translating it yields CASSGGTTQETQYF. V usage is TRBV5-1 and J usage is TRBJ2-5, with TRBD2 identical over 7 bases. V was clipped by 4 bases and J by 1 base; unmatched bases: 4. Per the germline V gene, CDR1 is SGHRS and CDR2 is YFSETQ. The length of the CDR3 is 14 residues.

The table lists this clonotype with many counts. The chain is built from TRBV20-1 and TRBJ2-5; the D call may be TRBD1 or TRBD2 (5 bases each). From germline, CDR1 is DFQATT and CDR2 SNEGSKA (reference sequence). The CDR3 loop spans 13 amino acids. The V end lost 3 bases, the J end lost 2 bases, and 10 bases lay between the germline ends. The CDR3 protein is CSASGGFQETQYF. The CDR3, as DNA: TGCAGTGCTAGTGGGGGTTTTCAAGAGACCCAGTACTTC.

This clonotype occurred many times. The rearrangement joins TRBV28 to TRBJ1-2, with 7 positions matching TRBD1. Per the germline V gene, CDR1 is MDHEN and CDR2 is SYDVKM. The CDR3 has 13 residues. The J segment lost 5 bases and the V segment lost 5 bases, leaving 5 bases of the junction unmatched. Here the CDR3 reads CASSLTGWYGYTF. In nucleotides, the CDR3 is TGTGCCAGCAGTCTGACAGGGTGGTATGGCTACACCTTC.